Listed below are T cell receptor beta chains from one sample, sequenced in a study of CD8+CD57+ T cells in acquired aplastic anemia. One entry per CDR3 protein, called by TCRdb with MiXCR from the reads. The table shows fewer than 200,000 distinct CDR3 sequences, with 50% to 75% occurring only once. Sequencing was done on a sample of sorted CD4+, CD8+, or CD8+CD57+ T cells (not recorded which) from PBMCs. The receptors derive from a human donor in good health. Each CDR3 is given with its conserved first and last residue. D genes are given only for firm matches. Rows give clone size only sometimes, using once, few, many, or a class for an expanded clone.

>15|TRBV7-8|TRBJ1-2|.|.
TGTGCCAGCAGCTTAGCGTTAAGACAGGACTATGGCTACACCTTC
CASSLALRQDYGYTF
>14|TRBV10-3|TRBJ1-5|.|TRBD1
TGTGCCAGCAGGAGGGTCGGACAGGATCAGCCCCAGCATTTT
CASRRVGQDQPQHF
>14|TRBV7-2|TRBJ1-1|.|.
TGTGCCAGCAGCTTCGGGGGACGACACACTGAAGCTTTCTTT
CASSFGGRHTEAFF
>14|TRBV24-1|TRBJ2-3|many|TRBD2
TGTGCCACCGGTAGCGGGGCTAGCACAGATACGCAGTATTTT
CATGSGASTDTQYF
>16|TRBV7-7|TRBJ1-3|once|.
TGTGCTAGCAGCTTAGGGCACTTTAACTCTGGAAACACCATATATTTT
CASSLGHFNSGNTIYF
>14|TRBV15|TRBJ2-7|many|TRBD1
TGTGCCACCAGCCGGGACAGGCCGGAATACGAGCAGTACTTC
CATSRDRPEYEQYF
>16|TRBV7-3|TRBJ2-3|.|TRBD2
TGTGCCAGCAGACAAAGTCTAGCGGATAGCACAGATACGCAGTATTTT
CASRQSLADSTDTQYF
>15|TRBV11-1|TRBJ2-7|.|.
TGTGCCAGCAGCTTAGCGCCCAGGGTGAACTACGAGCAGTACTTC
CASSLAPRVNYEQYF
>18|TRBV20-1|TRBJ2-3|.|TRBD2
TGCAGTGCTAGAGGACTAGCGGGTACCCACCACGTCACAGATACGCAGTATTTT
CSARGLAGTHHVTDTQYF
>15|TRBV20-1|TRBJ2-7|.|TRBD1
TGCAGTGCTAGATATATGGGGACAGGGGTGGACGAGCAGTACTTC
CSARYMGTGVDEQYF
>13|TRBV25-1|TRBJ2-1|.|TRBD2
TGTGCCAGCACGCGAGCGGGGGGGAATGAGCAGTTCTTC
CASTRAGGNEQFF
>14|TRBV7-9|TRBJ2-5|.|.
TGTGCCAGCAGCCATCCGGGGCCCCAAGAGACCCAGTACTTC
CASSHPGPQETQYF
>12|TRBV20-1|TRBJ1-2|.|.
TGCAGTGCTAGAGAGGGGTTCTGTGGCTACACCTTC
CSAREGFCGYTF
>15|TRBV27|TRBJ2-1|.|TRBD2
TGTGCCAGCACCGCTTCTCTAGCGGGAGTCAATGAGCAGTTCTTC
CASTASLAGVNEQFF
>13|TRBV20-1|TRBJ1-5|.|.
.
CSTSGDSNQPQHF
>16|TRBV15|TRBJ2-1|.|TRBD2
TGCGCCACCAGCAGTTACGGCGGACTAGCGGAAAATGGGCAGTTCTTC
CATSSYGGLAENGQFF
>13|TRBV7-9|TRBJ1-1|few|.
TGTGCCAGCAGCTTGGAGGGGGTGACTGAAGCTTTCTTT
CASSLEGVTEAFF